Listed below are T cell receptor beta chains from one sample, sequenced in a study of PD-1 blockade in classical Hodgkin lymphoma. Assay used: immunoSEQ multiplex PCR; TCRdb lists only in-frame clones, some missing. This table holds roughly 47,000 clones, around three quarters found once. The source material was peripheral blood mononuclear cells (PBMCs), sampled before the second cycle of nivolumab. These TCRs come from a human donor with classical Hodgkin lymphoma. Each CDR3 is given with its conserved first and last residue. Rows may omit the clone size; those that give it use once, few, many or a size class.

v_gene | abundance | CDR3aa
TRBV5-6 | - | CASSLGTGTNYNEQFF
TRBV2 | - | CASSERVAGIRGLEQFF
TRBV7-9 | - | CASSFGENYGYTF
TRBV5-5 | - | CASSLVTIGGGYTF
TRBV6-5 | once | CASSYLTGGGNSPLHF
TRBV2 | few | CAQGFLNTEAFF
TRBV29-1 | - | CSVAWGGSYNEQFF
TRBV5-1 | - | CASRRELANYGYTF
TRBV28 | - | CASTSDSEQYF
TRBV9 | - | CASSVGAGRNYGYTF
TRBV6-5 | - | CASSRDSLNTIYF
TRBV7-9 | - | CASTLSMGDSYNEQFF
TRBV10-3 | - | CAISEGVGYRGYTEAFF
TRBV7-8 | - | CASSEPRLGSSYEQYF
TRBV7-2 | - | CASSSPRLEETQYF
TRBV9 | - | CASSARPGLAPDTQYF
TRBV28 | - | CASSLNQGGPEAFF